This T cell receptor (beta chain) was recorded in a study of cytomegalovirus exposure and HLA in healthy donors. As for the study in general: Genetic ancestry analysis placed about 76% of the approximately 390 donors that were genotyped in the Caucasian-associated cluster.

Note on this clone: The antigen is undetermined.

This CDR3 has 15 residues. V gave up 3 bases and J gave up 5 bases; unmatched junction bases: 6. Germline CDR1 and CDR2: LNHDA and SQIVND (reference sequence). Whole-study results and caveats: Among the sequence variants, a highly shared cluster was likely an artifact of sequencing. V- and J-gene trimming in TCR beta was tied to a missense DCLRE1C variant by an analysis performed later.

Both 60 Vbeta primers and 13 Jbeta primers went into the PCR. The protocol was immunoSEQ multiplex PCR, while the TCRdb copy is restricted to in-frame clones and leaves out a portion. The sample yields fewer than 250,000 clones, over 80% seen once. This clonotype was obtained from a boy aged 2 to 10 in good health and CMV-seronegative. Sequencing was carried out using PBMCs. The gene calls are TRBV19 and TRBJ2-5; 10 positions agree with TRBD2. CDR3 region: CASSITSGDRETQYF. The CDR3 DNA reads TGTGCCAGTAGTATTACTAGCGGGGACCGGGAGACCCAGTACTTC.